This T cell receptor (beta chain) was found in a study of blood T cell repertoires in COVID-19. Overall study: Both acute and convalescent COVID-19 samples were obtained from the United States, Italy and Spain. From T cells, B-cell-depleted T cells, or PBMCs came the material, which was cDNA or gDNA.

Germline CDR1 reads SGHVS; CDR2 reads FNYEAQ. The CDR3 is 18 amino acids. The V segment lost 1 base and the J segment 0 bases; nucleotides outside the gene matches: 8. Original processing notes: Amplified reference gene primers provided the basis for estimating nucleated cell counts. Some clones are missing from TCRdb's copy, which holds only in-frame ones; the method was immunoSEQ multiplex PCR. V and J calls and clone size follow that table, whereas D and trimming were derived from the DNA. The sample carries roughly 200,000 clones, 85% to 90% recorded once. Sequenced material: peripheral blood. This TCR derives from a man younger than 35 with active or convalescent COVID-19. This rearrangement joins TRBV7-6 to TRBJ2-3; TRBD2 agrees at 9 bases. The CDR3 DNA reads TGTGCCAGCAGCTTAGAAAGCACGCTAGCGGGGAGCACAGATACGCAGTATTTT. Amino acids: CASSLESTLAGSTDTQYF.